This T cell receptor (beta chain) derives from a study of T cell repertoires in cytomegalovirus infection. The V end was cut by 4 bases, the J end by 6 bases, with 16 bases between. Germline-derived CDR1 and CDR2 are SGHRS and YFSETQ. This CDR3 spans 14 amino acids. As regards this clonotype: Its antigen is undetermined.

TCRdb re-called the reads through MiXCR, storing one row per CDR3 protein. The table lists a few hundred thousand distinct CDR3 sequences, roughly 42% of them singletons. The chain uses TRBV5-1 and TRBJ1-2, with D uncertain. This clonotype was sampled from a human donor in good health (CMV status not recorded). Some clones in this sample may be carry-over from other donors' samples. This specimen consisted of cultured PBMCs, obtained from culture after CMV antigen stimulation. CDR3 in amino acids: CASSDVYRRDGYTF. The DNA for the CDR3 is TGCGCCAGCAGCGACGTTTATCGGAGGGATGGCTACACCTTC.